This T cell receptor beta chain was sequenced for a study of cytomegalovirus exposure and HLA in healthy donors. General study results and limits: There were around 160 TCR beta chains listed as cytomegalovirus-associated. Links to common viral pathogens appeared, in a later analysis, for several of the most significant clusters.

13 Jbeta primers and 60 Vbeta primers were used for the PCR. Clones were read by immunoSEQ multiplex PCR, and TCRdb kept only the in-frame ones, dropping some. The sample lists over 150,000 clones; 65% to 90% were seen once. This clone appeared a few times. What it binds is unknown. This receptor was obtained from a man in his fifties in good health and CMV-seropositive. The sample taken for sequencing was PBMCs.

The CDR3 here is CASRTTGRNIQYF. In DNA, the CDR3 is TGTGCCAGCAGAACCACAGGGAGAAACATTCAGTACTTC. The chain is built from TRBV6-5 and TRBJ2-4, with a possible D match to TRBD1 (6 bases). V was trimmed by 6 bases and J by 6 bases, leaving 12 bases between them. Looked up from germline, CDR1 is MNHEY and CDR2 is SVGAGI. This CDR3 contains 13 residues.